This T cell receptor beta chain derives from a study of CD8+CD57+ T cells in acquired aplastic anemia. CDR1 and CDR2 from the germline V gene are ENHRY and SYGVKD. V was pared by 10 bases and J by 5 bases, with 10 bases of the junction left unmatched. The CDR3 is 13 residues long. By flow cytometry, patients selected for sequencing had shown an expansion of CD8+CD57+ cells. Researchers used genomic DNA as the template to profile TCR beta VDJ and CDR3. MiXCR, applied by TCRdb to the reads, yields one record per CDR3 protein. This repertoire shows approximately 59,000 distinct CDR3 sequences, approximately 52% found once; its top ten account for roughly 15%.

The TCR sequence derives from a human donor with aplastic anemia. Sequencing input: sorted CD4+, CD8+, or CD8+CD57+ T cells (not recorded which) from PBMCs. This chain connects TRBV10-3 to TRBJ2-7, with 8 bases identical to TRBD1. The CDR3 DNA sequence: TGTGCCAACTACCTGACAGGGGAAGACGAGCAGTACTTC. This sequence encodes CANYLTGEDEQYF.